The 11 T cell receptor beta chains listed next were all sequenced from one sample in a study of cytomegalovirus exposure and HLA in healthy donors. Clones were sequenced by immunoSEQ multiplex PCR, and TCRdb holds only the in-frame ones, with some missing. The sample records about 130,000 clones, roughly 90% being singletons. The material sequenced was PBMCs. All receptors come from a woman aged 18 to 35 in good health and CMV-seronegative.

The chain uses TRBV11-3 and TRBJ2-2; D is uncertain. From germline, CDR1 is SGHNT and CDR2 YENEEA. The CDR3 has 15 residues. The germline V and J ends were trimmed by 6 bases and 5 bases, with 16 bases remaining between them. The CDR3: CASRTSRVGTGELFF. The CDR3 DNA reads as TGTGCCAGCAGGACCAGCCGGGTTGGGACCGGGGAGCTGTTTTTT.

The chain is built from TRBV11-3 and TRBJ2-3; 9 nucleotides agree with TRBD1. Trimming took 6 bases from V and 5 from J; bases not matched to a gene: 9. The CDR3 is 15 residues long. The germline V gene encodes CDR1 SGHNT and CDR2 YENEEA. The CDR3 region has the DNA TGTGCCAGCAGGAATTTACAGGGGGCCGGAGATACGCAGTATTTT. It encodes CASRNLQGAGDTQYF.

This clone was recorded only once. The J gene is TRBJ1-4, the V gene TRBV18; tentatively, D is TRBD1 (6 bases). The V gene lost 2 bases and the J gene lost 7 bases, with 8 bases spanning the gap. This CDR3 comprises 13 residues. CDR1 is KGHSH, CDR2 LQKENI, per germline. CDR3 sequence reads: CASSPGQFEKLFF. In nucleotides, the CDR3 is TGTGCCAGCTCACCAGGACAGTTTGAAAAACTGTTTTTT.

The chain couples TRBV5-6 to TRBJ1-2; D uncertain. The length of the CDR3 is 13 residues. Between the trimmed V and J ends, which lost 8 bases and 2 bases, there was a span of 13 bases. The V gene's germline CDR1 is SGHDT and CDR2 YYEEEE. The CDR3 is CASSRRPNYGYTF. CDR3 in DNA: TGTGCCAGTTCCCGCAGGCCCAACTATGGCTACACCTTC.

This rearrangement joins TRBV30 to TRBJ2-2; no clear D. This CDR3 region has 14 residues. In germline, CDR1 is GTSNPN, CDR2 SVGIG (reference sequence). V lost 0 bases and J 5 bases, leaving 10 bases between the germline ends. The CDR3 is CAWSVEFRTGELFF. The CDR3 nucleotides read TGTGCCTGGAGTGTAGAGTTTCGGACCGGGGAGCTGTTTTTT.

This clone appeared once. The chain joins TRBV28 to TRBJ1-5, with D maybe TRBD1 (6 bases). The CDR3 is 13 residues long. Germline CDR1 is MDHEN and CDR2 is SYDVKM. V was trimmed by 3 bases and J by 6 bases, leaving 9 bases between them. CDR3: CASSFRGSQPQHF. DNA for the CDR3: TGTGCCAGCAGTTTTAGGGGGTCTCAGCCCCAGCATTTT.

This chain joins TRBV6-5 and TRBJ1-2; 9 bases line up with TRBD1. Trimming took 6 bases from V and 6 from J; bases not matched to a gene: 5. Germline CDR1 MNHEY, CDR2 SVGAGI. CDR3 length: 13 amino acids. The CDR3 protein is CASRGGQGHGYTF. As DNA, the CDR3 is TGTGCCAGCAGGGGGGGACAGGGTCATGGCTACACCTTC.

The V call is TRBV5-6, the J call TRBJ2-7; 8 bases match TRBD2. The CDR3 consists of 15 residues. Germline lookup yields CDR1 SGHDT and CDR2 YYEEEE. Losses at the gene ends were 6 bases for V and 3 bases for J; bases not matched to a gene: 11. CDR3 sequence (DNA): TGTGCCAGCAACTATGTAACTAGCGGTTACTACGAGCAGTACTTC. Encoded protein: CASNYVTSGYYEQYF.

The V call is TRBV9, the J call TRBJ2-3, with TRBD1 matching 7 bases. This CDR3 contains 16 residues. Germline-derived CDR1 and CDR2 are SGDLS and YYNGEE. V lost 3 bases to trimming and J lost 0 bases; unmatched junction nucleotides: 7. DNA for the CDR3: TGTGCCAGCAGCGCCCACAGGGGCCAAAGCACAGATACGCAGTATTTT. This gives the protein CASSAHRGQSTDTQYF.

The chain recombines TRBV19 with TRBJ1-5; D is undetermined. The CDR3 consists of 13 residues. Germline V lookup: CDR1 LNHDA, CDR2 SQIVND (reference sequence). V dropped 3 bases and J dropped 9 bases, with 12 bases sitting between them. Here the CDR3 reads CASSISPSGPQHF. CDR3 bases: TGTGCCAGTAGTATCTCCCCCAGTGGGCCCCAGCATTTT.

The chain combines TRBV15 with TRBJ2-7; 7 bases line up with TRBD1. V was clipped by 0 bases and J by 7 bases; unmatched bases: 9. This CDR3 is built from 15 residues. Germline CDR1 LNHNV, CDR2 YYDKDF (reference sequence). The CDR3 nucleotides are TGTGCCACCAGCAGAGATCCCCAGGGGGTGGGGGAGCAGTACTTC. It encodes CATSRDPQGVGEQYF.